Below, one TCR beta chain is given with its context. Its antigen is currently unknown. The CDR3 is made up of 15 amino acids. Looked up from germline, CDR1 is SGHTA and CDR2 is FQGNSA. V shed 5 bases and J 7 bases; nucleotides not matched to a gene: 8. The data were obtained in a study of early T cells in non-severe SARS-CoV-2 infection. Individually, cDNA molecules had unique molecular identifiers attached to them. TCRdb fed the 5' RACE reads into MiXCR, producing one record per CDR3 protein. The sample yields tens of thousands of distinct CDR3 sequences, roughly 10% seen once. Findings of the study overall: Reliance on VDJdb matching favored anti-spike CD8 responses; private and CD4 specificities were missed.

The sample comprised whole blood. The sequence derives from an adult who was a healthcare worker with PCR-confirmed SARS-CoV-2 infection or an uninfected control (not recorded which). The V call is TRBV7-2, the J call TRBJ2-1; 10 bases agree with TRBD1. In nucleotides, the CDR3 is TGTGCCAGCAGCGGGACTAGGACAGGGGGTAATGAGCAGTTCTTC. This codes for CASSGTRTGGNEQFF.